The present TCR beta chain was sequenced within a study of blood T cell repertoires in COVID-19. Looking at the study overall: Acute and convalescent COVID-19 samples came from the United States, Italy and Spain.

Trimming cost V 4 bases and J 7 bases, with 8 bases left between them. This CDR3 has 12 amino acids. Germline V gene sequence: CDR1 SGHTA, CDR2 FQGNSA. Authors' methods: Amplified reference gene primers provided the basis for estimating nucleated cell counts. Using immunoSEQ multiplex PCR, the repertoire was profiled, and TCRdb retains in-frame clones only, with some absent. The V and J calls and the clone size are those of that table, but D and trimming were determined from the DNA. The sample records a few hundred thousand clones, about 87% being singletons. The study assigned cohorts using participant-reported clinical history.

This sequence originates from a woman between 40 and 50 years old with acute COVID-19. Sequences were obtained from PBMCs or T cells enriched from blood (not recorded which). The chain combines TRBV7-2 with TRBJ2-4; no firm D call. The CDR3 DNA sequence: TGTGCCAGCAGCTCCGACTTGAACATTCAGTACTTC. Encoded protein: CASSSDLNIQYF.